The 26 T cell receptor beta chains listed next were all sequenced from one sample in a study of blood T cell repertoires in COVID-19. The repertoire was sequenced with immunoSEQ multiplex PCR; TCRdb's copy has only in-frame clones and lacks some. The sample includes fewer than 300,000 clones, about 93% seen only once; the top ten take around 1.1%. Sequenced sample: PBMCs or T cells enriched from blood (not recorded which). Every receptor here comes from a woman aged 30 to 39 who had recovered from COVID-19.

The table lists this clone with a few counts. V usage is TRBV30 and J usage is TRBJ1-3; D ambiguous. The CDR3 consists of 17 residues. Deletions cut 0 bases from V and 0 bases from J, with 15 bases between. Germline V gene sequence: CDR1 GTSNPN, CDR2 SVGIG (reference sequence). CDR3: CAWSVNPMGSSGNTIYF. The CDR3 nucleotides are TGTGCCTGGAGTGTAAATCCGATGGGGAGCTCTGGAAACACCATATATTTT.

This CDR3 is CASRPGTSLTFGYEQYF. DNA of the CDR3: TGCGCCAGCAGACCCGGGACTAGCCTAACTTTTGGCTACGAGCAGTACTTC. This rearrangement joins TRBV5-1 to TRBJ2-7; TRBD2 matches 9 bases. Germline V gene sequence: CDR1 SGHRS, CDR2 YFSETQ. The trim removed 5 bases at V and 3 bases at J, leaving 15 bases unmatched. This CDR3 region has 17 residues.

The rearrangement links TRBV19 to TRBJ2-1; 8 bases line up with TRBD2. The J segment lost 4 bases and the V segment lost 6 bases, leaving 8 bases of the junction unmatched. The CDR3 length is 15 residues. Per the germline V gene, CDR1 is LNHDA and CDR2 is SQIVND (reference sequence). The CDR3 nucleotides are TGTGCCAGTAGATCACCGGGAGGGGCGTACAATGAGCAGTTCTTC. Residues: CASRSPGGAYNEQFF.

This sequence joins TRBV10-1 and TRBJ1-1; TRBD1 aligns across 11 bases. Unmatched junction bases numbered 4, after V lost 6 bases and J lost 7 bases. Looked up from germline, CDR1 is WNHNN and CDR2 is SYGVQD (reference sequence). The CDR3 runs 13 residues. This CDR3 is CASSSGTGGEAFF. DNA for the CDR3: TGCGCCAGCAGCTCCGGGACAGGGGGTGAAGCTTTCTTT.

The chain employs TRBV11-2 and TRBJ2-3, with D possibly being TRBD1 (5 bases). The V gene lost 5 bases and the J gene lost 3 bases, with 18 bases spanning the gap. The CDR3 covers 16 residues. The V gene's germline CDR1 is SGHAT and CDR2 FQNNGV. In nucleotides, the CDR3 is TGTGCCAGCAGCCCTCGGACAAATCTGGGAACAGATACGCAGTATTTT. Its translation is CASSPRTNLGTDTQYF.

V gene TRBV29-1 combines with J gene TRBJ1-6, with 8 bases lining up with TRBD1. With V trimmed by 6 bases and J by 9 bases, 7 bases remained unmatched. The CDR3 is 13 residues long. Per germline, CDR1 SQVTM and CDR2 ANQGSEA. This chain's CDR3 is CSVRQGLGSPLHF. The DNA for the CDR3 is TGCAGCGTCCGACAGGGGCTCGGTTCACCCCTCCACTTT.

On this clone itself: Other nucleotide sequences from this sample produce the same CDR3. The genes are TRBV9 and TRBJ1-4, with 8 bases aligning to TRBD1. V shed 2 bases, J shed 8 bases, and the junction held 5 bases outside the gene matches. The germline V gene has CDR1 SGDLS and CDR2 YYNGEE. The CDR3 loop spans 14 amino acids. CDR3 nucleotide sequence: TGTGCCAGCAGCGTCGGACAGGGCTCAGAAAAACTGTTTTTT. The encoded protein is CASSVGQGSEKLFF.

This chain links TRBV27 with TRBJ2-7, with 9 nucleotides matching TRBD2. The CDR3 spans 15 residues. CDR1 MNHEY and CDR2 SMNVEV come from the germline V gene (reference sequence). V was pared by 5 bases and J by 1 base, with 6 bases of the junction left unmatched. The CDR3 nucleotides are TGTGCCAGCAGTCCCCGACTAGCGGTTTCCTACGAGCAGTACTTC. Its translation: CASSPRLAVSYEQYF.

This clone showed up just once. The gene calls are TRBV7-9 and TRBJ2-2; 7 nucleotides agree with TRBD2. Germline V gene lookup returns CDR1 SEHNR and CDR2 FQNEAQ (reference sequence). V shed 7 bases and J 8 bases; nucleotides not matched to a gene: 10. The CDR3 has 14 residues. DNA for the CDR3: TGTGCCAGCACAGCGGGACTCAGATGGGGGGAGCTGTTTTTT. Its translation is CASTAGLRWGELFF.

The chain employs TRBV27 and TRBJ2-3; 7 bases match TRBD2. The CDR3 loop spans 16 amino acids. Germline V CDR1 and CDR2: MNHEY, SMNVEV (reference sequence). Trimming at V came to 3 bases and at J to 2 bases, leaving 8 bases not matched to a gene. CDR3 loop: CASSFAPAGYTDTQYF. In DNA, the CDR3 is TGTGCCAGCAGTTTTGCGCCAGCGGGGTACACAGATACGCAGTATTTT.

The genes are TRBV6-5 and TRBJ2-1, with D tentatively TRBD2 (6 bases). With 8 bases removed from V and 7 bases from J, the gap between germline ends came to 18 bases. The germline V gene encodes CDR1 MNHEY and CDR2 SVGAGI. This CDR3 region has 14 residues. DNA for the CDR3: TGTGCCAGCGGCGGGACCCTCCCCCGGAATGAGCAGTTCTTC. Its protein product is CASGGTLPRNEQFF.

This clone was seen more than once but under ten times. This sequence joins TRBV3-1 (or the pseudogene TRBV3-2) and TRBJ2-7; D is unresolved. Germline CDR1 reads LGHDT; CDR2 reads YNNKEL (reference sequence). CDR3 length equals 14 residues. V shed 2 bases and J shed 2 bases, with 10 bases lying between them. The CDR3 here is CASSQNHRAYEQYF. The CDR3 DNA sequence: TGTGCCAGCAGCCAAAACCACAGAGCCTACGAGCAGTACTTC.

CDR3 sequence (DNA): TGTGCCAGCAGCTCCCGGACAGGGGCCAGCGAGCAGTACTTC. Translated, it gives CASSSRTGASEQYF. The rearrangement joins TRBV7-2 to TRBJ2-7; 9 bases agree with TRBD1. Germline V lookup: CDR1 SGHTA, CDR2 FQGNSA. The CDR3 extends over 14 amino acids. The V segment lost 4 bases and the J segment 6 bases; nucleotides outside the gene matches: 7.

The chain joins TRBV6-2 or TRBV6-3 to TRBJ2-3, with 10 bases aligning to TRBD1. Germline V lookup: CDR1 MNHEY, CDR2 SVGEGT. The CDR3 is made up of 16 amino acids. V shed 6 bases, J shed 1 base, and the junction held 7 bases outside the gene matches. The CDR3 here is CASSPGTGVGTDTQYF. The CDR3 DNA reads TGTGCCAGCAGCCCTGGGACAGGGGTGGGCACAGATACGCAGTATTTT.

The rearrangement joins TRBV24-1 to TRBJ1-1; 7 bases agree with TRBD1. The CDR3 sequence is 14 residues long. From germline, CDR1 is KGHDR and CDR2 SFDVKD. The ends lost 7 bases at V and 0 bases at J; junction bases unmatched: 4. CDR3 protein: CATRAGGLNTEAFF. The CDR3 DNA is TGTGCCACCAGGGCAGGGGGACTGAACACTGAAGCTTTCTTT.

The chain has TRBV30 and TRBJ2-1; 12 bases map to TRBD2. V trimming: 4 bases; J trimming: 8 bases; junction bases outside the gene matches: 15. CDR1 GTSNPN and CDR2 SVGIG come from the germline V gene (reference sequence). The CDR3 spans 17 residues. For the CDR3, the DNA is TGTGCCTGGAAGGGGCAGGAGGTGACTAGCGGGAGACATGAGCAGTTCTTC. Translation gives CAWKGQEVTSGRHEQFF.

This chain joins TRBV11-2 and TRBJ1-2; D not resolved. CDR3 size: 13 residues. Germline CDR1 and CDR2: SGHAT and FQNNGV. Trimming shortened V by 0 bases and J by 7 bases, and 9 bases separated the two germline ends. The CDR3 bases are TGTGCCAGCAGCTTAGATAGAGGGTCTGGCTACACCTTC. Its translation: CASSLDRGSGYTF.

The chain uses TRBV7-9 and TRBJ1-1; no definite D call. V gave up 1 base and J gave up 5 bases, with 11 bases separating them. The CDR3 consists of 14 residues. The germline CDR1 and CDR2 sequences are SEHNR and FQNEAQ (reference sequence). The CDR3 loop reads CASSLVSRRTEAFF. The CDR3 DNA is TGTGCCAGCAGCTTAGTCAGTAGGCGGACTGAAGCTTTCTTT.

V and J are TRBV27 and TRBJ1-4; perhaps TRBD1 as D (6 bases). Germline CDR1 and CDR2: MNHEY and SMNVEV (reference sequence). CDR3 length: 17 residues. Deletions cut 6 bases from V and 6 bases from J, with 23 bases between. DNA for the CDR3: TGTGCCAGCAGCCGTCGGACAGCCCAAATCCAACATGAAAAACTGTTTTTT. This encodes CASSRRTAQIQHEKLFF.

DNA of the CDR3: TGTGCCAGCCGTCGGACAGGGTCCTACGAGCAGTACTTC. Amino acid sequence: CASRRTGSYEQYF. This chain uses TRBV5-8 with TRBJ2-7; TRBD1 matches 8 bases. Trimming cost V 7 bases and J 1 base; bases outside gene matches: 4. Per the germline V gene, CDR1 is SGHTS and CDR2 is YDEGEE. CDR3 length: 13 amino acids.

The DNA for the CDR3 is TGTGCCAGCACACCGGGAGGTATAAACAATGAGCAGTTCTTC. Protein: CASTPGGINNEQFF. The chain combines TRBV28 with TRBJ2-1; the match to TRBD2 covers 7 bases. V trimming: 7 bases; J trimming: 5 bases; junction bases outside the gene matches: 8. The CDR3 runs 14 residues. CDR1 and CDR2 (germline): MDHEN, SYDVKM.

The rearrangement uses TRBV5-8 and TRBJ1-2; TRBD1 aligns across 9 bases. The germline V gene has CDR1 SGHTS and CDR2 YDEGEE. The CDR3 is 16 amino acids. The J segment lost 5 bases and the V segment lost 0 bases, leaving 8 bases of the junction unmatched. This CDR3 reads CASSLAHGQGIYGYTF. In nucleotides, the CDR3 is TGTGCCAGCAGCTTGGCACACGGACAGGGGATATATGGCTACACCTTC.

The CDR3 spells CASSYPGRSNTEAFF. For the CDR3, the DNA is TGTGCCAGCAGTTACCCGGGGAGGAGTAACACTGAAGCTTTCTTT. The chain combines TRBV6-5 with TRBJ1-1, with D unclear. V dropped 2 bases and J dropped 2 bases, with 12 bases sitting between them. Germline V gene lookup returns CDR1 MNHEY and CDR2 SVGAGI. The CDR3 consists of 15 residues.

J is TRBJ1-6 and V is TRBV7-2, with a weak D call TRBD1 (5 bases). V dropped 5 bases and J dropped 13 bases, with 18 bases sitting between them. The V gene's germline CDR1 is SGHTA and CDR2 FQGNSA. This CDR3 comprises 14 residues. CDR3 sequence reads: CASSPRRDDSPLHF. The CDR3 DNA reads as TGTGCCAGCAGCCCGAGGCGGGACGACTCTCCCCTCCACTTT.

This chain links TRBV11-1 with TRBJ1-2; D call uncertain. Deletions cut 4 bases from V and 8 bases from J, with 8 bases between. The germline V gene encodes CDR1 SGHAT and CDR2 FQDESV (reference sequence). This CDR3 has 11 residues. In DNA, the CDR3 is TGTGCCAGCAGCTCCGGGGAAGGCTACACCTTC. Protein sequence: CASSSGEGYTF.

This sequence joins TRBV7-3 and TRBJ2-1; 8 bases line up with TRBD1. CDR3 size: 16 residues. CDR1 is SGHTA, CDR2 FQGTGA, per germline. Trimming cost V 2 bases and J 3 bases; bases outside gene matches: 6. The CDR3 sequence: CASSLLQGASYNEQFF. As DNA, the CDR3 is TGTGCCAGCAGCTTACTTCAGGGGGCAAGCTACAATGAGCAGTTCTTC.